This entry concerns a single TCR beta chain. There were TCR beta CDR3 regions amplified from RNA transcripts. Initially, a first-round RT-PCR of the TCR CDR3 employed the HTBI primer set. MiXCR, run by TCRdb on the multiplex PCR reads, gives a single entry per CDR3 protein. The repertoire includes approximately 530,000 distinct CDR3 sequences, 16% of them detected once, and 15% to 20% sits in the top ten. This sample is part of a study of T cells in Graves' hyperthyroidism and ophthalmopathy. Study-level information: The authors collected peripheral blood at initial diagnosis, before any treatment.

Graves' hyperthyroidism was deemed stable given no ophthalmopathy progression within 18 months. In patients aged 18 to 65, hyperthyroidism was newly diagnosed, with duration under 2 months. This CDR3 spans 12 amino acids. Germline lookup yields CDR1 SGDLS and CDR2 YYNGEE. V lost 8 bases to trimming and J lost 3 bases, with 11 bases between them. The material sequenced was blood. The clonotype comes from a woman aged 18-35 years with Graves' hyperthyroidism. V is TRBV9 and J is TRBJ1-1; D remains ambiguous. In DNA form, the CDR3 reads TGTGCCAGTGGGAGGTTAGACACTGAAGCTTTCTTT. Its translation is CASGRLDTEAFF. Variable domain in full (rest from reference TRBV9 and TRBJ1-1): DSGVTQTPKHLITATGQRVTLRCSPRSGDLSVYWYQQSLDQGLQFLIQYYNGEERAKGNILERFSAQQFPDLHSELNLSSLELGDSALYFCASGRLDTEAFFGQGTRLTVV.